Described below is a single T cell receptor (beta chain) sequence and its context. This record belongs to a study of control samples from healthy donors and cancer patients. CDR1 SNHLY and CDR2 FYNNEI come from the germline V gene. The J segment lost 5 bases and the V segment lost 6 bases, leaving 1 base of the junction unmatched. The CDR3 has 15 amino acids. The protocol was immunoSEQ multiplex PCR, while the TCRdb copy is restricted to in-frame clones and leaves out a portion. This sample has about 170,000 clones, with 80% to 95% found just once. The source of this sequence is a woman aged 55 to 70 in good health. What was sequenced was blood. The J gene is TRBJ2-2, the V gene TRBV2, with 15 nucleotides matching TRBD2. The DNA of the CDR3 is TGTGCCAGCAGAGGACTAGCGGGGGGGACCGGGGAGCTGTTTTTT. It specifies CASRGLAGGTGELFF.